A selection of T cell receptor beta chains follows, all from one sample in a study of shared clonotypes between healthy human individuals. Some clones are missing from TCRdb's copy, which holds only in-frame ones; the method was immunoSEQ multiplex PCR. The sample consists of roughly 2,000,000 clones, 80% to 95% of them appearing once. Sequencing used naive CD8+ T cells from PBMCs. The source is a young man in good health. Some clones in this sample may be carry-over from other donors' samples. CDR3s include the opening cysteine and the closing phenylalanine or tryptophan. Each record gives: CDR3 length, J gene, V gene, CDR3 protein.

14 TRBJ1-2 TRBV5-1 CASSLEGWPDGYTF
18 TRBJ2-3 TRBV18 CASSPPRLQGVEADTQYF
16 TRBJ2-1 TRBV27 CASRKKSSRDSEEQFF
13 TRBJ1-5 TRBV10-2 CASSQGGNQPQHF
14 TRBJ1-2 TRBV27 CASTRTGANYGYTF
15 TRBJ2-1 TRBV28 CASSSSGRSFDEQFF
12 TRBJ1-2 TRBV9 CASSVSTYGYTF
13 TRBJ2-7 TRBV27 CASSPRVLYEQYF
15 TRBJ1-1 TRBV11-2 CASSTKTGLNTEAFF
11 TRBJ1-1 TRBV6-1 CASTRRTEAFF
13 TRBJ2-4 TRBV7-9 CASSTSGENIQYF
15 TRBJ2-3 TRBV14 CASSPPRADTDTQYF
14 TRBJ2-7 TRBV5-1 CASSLGERSYEQYF
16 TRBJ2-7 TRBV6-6 CASSFFPDFRSYEQYF
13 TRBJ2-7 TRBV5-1 CASSLTGTYEQYF
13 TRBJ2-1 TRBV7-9 CASSGYSEDEQFF
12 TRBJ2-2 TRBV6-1 CASRGHIGELFF
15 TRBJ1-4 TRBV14 CASSQEKGPGEKLFF
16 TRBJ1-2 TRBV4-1 CASSQAPGLFNYGYTF
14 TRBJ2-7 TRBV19 CASSIVGLMHEQYF
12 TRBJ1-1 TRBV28 CASSSGRGEAFF
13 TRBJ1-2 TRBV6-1 CASSVTGDYGYTF
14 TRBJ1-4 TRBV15 CATSRVGSNEKLFF
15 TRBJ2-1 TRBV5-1 CASSSRPGEGNEQFF
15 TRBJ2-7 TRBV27 CASSTSGRYSYEQYF
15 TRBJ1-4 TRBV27 CASSLFPPPNEKLFF
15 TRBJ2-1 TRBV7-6 CASSLWTSGSNEQFF
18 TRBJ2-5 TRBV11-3 CASSLSGPGQGNQETQYF
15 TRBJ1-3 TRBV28 CASSLGPSSGNTIYF
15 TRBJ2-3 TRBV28 CASTISGSSTDTQYF
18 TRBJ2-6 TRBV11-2 CASTSRGGRDSGANVLTF